What follows are 10 T cell receptor beta chains derived from one specimen sequenced in a study of T cell responses to AZD1222 COVID-19 vaccine. TCRdb's copy holds only in-frame clones and misses some; the assay was immunoSEQ multiplex PCR. The data contain 250,000 to 300,000 clones, 90% to 95% of them seen just once; the ten biggest clones take up around 0.5%. The sequencing used peripheral blood, collected 28 days after the second AZD1222 dose. These receptor sequences come from an adult who received the AZD1222 COVID-19 vaccine.

This clone was observed a few times. This chain joins TRBV6-5 and TRBJ1-2, with D possibly being TRBD1 (6 bases). The CDR3 runs 14 residues. Trimming cost V 4 bases and J 2 bases, with 11 bases left between them. Germline CDR1 MNHEY, CDR2 SVGAGI. The CDR3 nucleotides read TGTGCCAGCAGTTCACAGGGTCCGAACTATGGCTACACCTTC. Protein: CASSSQGPNYGYTF.

This chain joins TRBV11-2 and TRBJ1-5; D gene unclear. CDR1 is SGHAT, CDR2 FQNNGV, per germline. This CDR3 has 14 amino acids. With 2 bases removed from V and 3 bases from J, the gap between germline ends came to 8 bases. In nucleotides, the CDR3 is TGTGCCAGCAGCTTATGGGGTTCCAATCAGCCCCAGCATTTT. Translated, it gives CASSLWGSNQPQHF.

The rearrangement uses TRBV3-1 (or the pseudogene TRBV3-2) and TRBJ2-5, with no clear D. From germline, CDR1 is LGHDT and CDR2 YNNKEL (reference sequence). This CDR3 is 14 amino acids long. The V end was cut by 7 bases, the J end by 5 bases, with 17 bases between. CDR3 DNA sequence: TGTGCCAGCATGGGTAGTGGCGTTATGGAGACCCAGTACTTC. Translation: CASMGSGVMETQYF.

The chain carries TRBV7-9 and TRBJ1-5; TRBD1 matches at 9 bases. The CDR3 covers 15 residues. The V and J ends lost 4 bases and 1 base, in that order; junction bases with no gene match: 2. CDR1 is SEHNR and CDR2 is FQNEAQ in the germline V gene (reference sequence). The DNA for the CDR3 is TGTGCCAGCAGCTCGGGACAGGGAAGCAATCAGCCCCAGCATTTT. As protein: CASSSGQGSNQPQHF.

The chain joins TRBV7-2 to TRBJ2-3; D possibly corresponds to TRBD2 (5 bases). CDR1 SGHTA and CDR2 FQGNSA come from the germline V gene. The V and J ends lost 4 bases and 1 base respectively, with 9 bases between them. This CDR3 contains 14 residues. CDR3 loop: CASSWRPGTDTQYF. The CDR3 DNA is TGTGCCAGCAGCTGGAGGCCAGGCACAGATACGCAGTATTTT.

This clone appeared once. V gene TRBV2 combines with J gene TRBJ2-3; tentatively, D is TRBD1 or TRBD2 (5 bases each). Trimming cost V 11 bases and J 0 bases, with 12 bases left between them. The length of the CDR3 is 13 residues. From germline, CDR1 is SNHLY and CDR2 FYNNEI. CDR3 coding DNA: TGTGCCTTGGGGGAAGGTAGCACAGATACGCAGTATTTT. It yields the protein CALGEGSTDTQYF. The whole variable domain, filled in from reference TRBV2 and TRBJ2-3, reads EPEVTQTPSHQVTQMGQEVILRCVPISNHLYFYWYRQILGQKVEFLVSFYNNEISEKSEIFDDQFSVERPDGSNFTLKIRSTKLEDSAMYFCALGEGSTDTQYFGPGTRLTVL.

The chain links TRBV5-1 to TRBJ2-7; a weak D match, TRBD1 (6 bases). The length of the CDR3 is 17 residues. V was trimmed by 3 bases and J by 0 bases, leaving 19 bases between them. From germline, CDR1 is SGHRS and CDR2 YFSETQ. Written as DNA, the CDR3 is TGCGCCAGCAGCTCCCTAGGTTTGGGGGCCAACTCCTACGAGCAGTACTTC. This codes for CASSSLGLGANSYEQYF.

The J gene is TRBJ1-2, the V gene TRBV28; D gene unclear. V was trimmed by 3 bases and J by 8 bases, leaving 7 bases between them. The germline V gene encodes CDR1 MDHEN and CDR2 SYDVKM. The CDR3 runs 11 residues. The CDR3 spells CASSFGLGYTF. CDR3 DNA: TGTGCCAGCAGTTTCGGGTTAGGCTACACCTTC.

The chain joins TRBV29-1 to TRBJ2-1; either TRBD1 or TRBD2 may fit D (5 bases each). V lost 6 bases to trimming and J lost 12 bases, with 18 bases between them. The CDR3 runs to 12 residues. Per germline, CDR1 SQVTM and CDR2 ANQGSEA. The CDR3 reads CSVPLAGGGQFF. In DNA, the CDR3 is TGCAGCGTCCCTCTGGCGGGTGGGGGGCAGTTCTTC.

This chain links TRBV3-1 (or the pseudogene TRBV3-2) with TRBJ2-3; D not resolved. With 4 bases removed from V and 4 bases from J, the gap between germline ends came to 6 bases. This CDR3 contains 12 residues. The V gene's germline CDR1 is LGHDT and CDR2 YNNKEL (reference sequence). CDR3 amino acids: CASSPWPDTQYF. DNA of the CDR3: TGTGCCAGCAGCCCATGGCCAGATACGCAGTATTTT.